The clone carrying this TCR beta chain was seen only a few times. As handled by the study authors: Estimated nucleated cell counts came from reference gene primer amplification. Sequenced by immunoSEQ multiplex PCR; TCRdb stores in-frame clones only, minus some. The V and J calls and clone size come from that table; D and trimming were worked out from the DNA. The sample shows 150,000 or so clones, 60% to 80% of them seen only once. This entry is derived from a study of blood T cell repertoires in COVID-19. Overall study: Samples of COVID-19 (acute and convalescent) were obtained from the United States, Italy and Spain. PBMCs, B-cell-depleted T cells, or T cells were the source of the cDNA or gDNA that made up the material.

This sequence originates from a woman in her forties or fifties with active or convalescent COVID-19. The sample consisted of peripheral blood.

CDR3 region: CASSLLGTGRVDEQFF. The CDR3 nucleotides read TGTGCCAGCAGCTTATTGGGGACAGGGAGGGTCGATGAGCAGTTCTTC. The chain employs TRBV7-2 and TRBJ2-1; 9 bases are a match to TRBD1. This CDR3 is built from 16 residues. Unmatched junction bases numbered 10, after V lost 2 bases and J lost 8 bases. CDR1 and CDR2 from the germline V gene are SGHTA and FQGNSA.